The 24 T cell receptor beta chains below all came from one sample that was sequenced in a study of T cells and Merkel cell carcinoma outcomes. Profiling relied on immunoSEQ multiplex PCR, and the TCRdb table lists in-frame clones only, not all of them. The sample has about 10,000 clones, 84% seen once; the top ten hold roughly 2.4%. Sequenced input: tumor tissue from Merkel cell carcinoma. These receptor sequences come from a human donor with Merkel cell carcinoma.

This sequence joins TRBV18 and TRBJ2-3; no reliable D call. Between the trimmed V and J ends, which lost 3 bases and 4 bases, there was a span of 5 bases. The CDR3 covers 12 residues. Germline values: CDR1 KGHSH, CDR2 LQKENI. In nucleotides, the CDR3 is TGTGCCAGCTCACCTTCCGCAGATACGCAGTATTTT. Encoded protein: CASSPSADTQYF.

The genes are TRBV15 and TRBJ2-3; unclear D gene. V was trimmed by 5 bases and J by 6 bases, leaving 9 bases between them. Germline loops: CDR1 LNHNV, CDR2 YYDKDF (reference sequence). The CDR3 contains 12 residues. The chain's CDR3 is CATSDGRDTQYF. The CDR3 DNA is TGTGCCACCAGCGATGGCCGGGATACGCAGTATTTT.

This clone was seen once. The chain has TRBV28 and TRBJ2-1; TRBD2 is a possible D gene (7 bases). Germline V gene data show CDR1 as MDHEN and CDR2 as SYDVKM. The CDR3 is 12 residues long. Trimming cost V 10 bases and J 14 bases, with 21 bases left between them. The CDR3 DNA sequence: TGTGCCACCCTTGGCGGGGGCCTAAGGGAGTTCTTC. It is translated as CATLGGGLREFF.

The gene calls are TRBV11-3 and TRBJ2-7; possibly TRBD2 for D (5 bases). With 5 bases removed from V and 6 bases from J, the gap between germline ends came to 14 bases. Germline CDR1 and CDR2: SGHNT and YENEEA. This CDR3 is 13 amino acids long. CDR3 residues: CASSVLGGPEQYF. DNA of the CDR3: TGTGCCAGCAGCGTGCTCGGAGGCCCCGAGCAGTACTTC.

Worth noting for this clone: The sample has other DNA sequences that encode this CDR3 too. The CDR3 DNA reads as TGTGCCAGCAGCTTAGGGGCAAGACTCTCTGAGCAGTTCTTC. It codes for CASSLGARLSEQFF. The chain recombines TRBV7-9 with TRBJ2-1; D not resolved. Germline values: CDR1 SEHNR, CDR2 FQNEAQ (reference sequence). V was trimmed by 1 base and J by 9 bases, leaving 13 bases between them. The CDR3 has 14 amino acids.

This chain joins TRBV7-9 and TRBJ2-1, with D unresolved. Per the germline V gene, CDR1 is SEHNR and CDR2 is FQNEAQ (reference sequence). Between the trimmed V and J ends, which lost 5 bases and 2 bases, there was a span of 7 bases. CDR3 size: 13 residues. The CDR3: CASSPIPYNEQFF. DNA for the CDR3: TGTGCCAGCAGCCCCATACCCTACAATGAGCAGTTCTTC.

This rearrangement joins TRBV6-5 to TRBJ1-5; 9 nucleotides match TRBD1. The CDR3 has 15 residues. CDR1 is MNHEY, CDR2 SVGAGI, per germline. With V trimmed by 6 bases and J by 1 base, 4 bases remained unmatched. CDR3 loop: CASRIGQGSNQPQHF. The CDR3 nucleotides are TGTGCCAGCAGGATCGGACAGGGGAGCAATCAGCCCCAGCATTTT.

CDR3 amino acids: CASSRTVLLDTDTQYF. CDR3 in DNA: TGTGCCAGCTCTCGGACTGTACTTCTGGACACAGATACGCAGTATTTT. V gene TRBV18 combines with J gene TRBJ2-3; possibly TRBD2 for D (5 bases). Germline CDR1 is KGHSH and CDR2 is LQKENI. The CDR3 length is 16 residues. Trimming removed 6 bases at V and 2 bases at J, with 18 bases between.

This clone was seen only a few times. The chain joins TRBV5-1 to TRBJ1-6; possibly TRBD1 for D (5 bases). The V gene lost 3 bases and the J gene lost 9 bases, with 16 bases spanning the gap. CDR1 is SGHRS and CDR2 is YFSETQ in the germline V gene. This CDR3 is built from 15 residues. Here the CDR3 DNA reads TGCGCCAGCAGCTCCTTTCAGGGAATCGGTTCACCCCTCCACTTT. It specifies CASSSFQGIGSPLHF.

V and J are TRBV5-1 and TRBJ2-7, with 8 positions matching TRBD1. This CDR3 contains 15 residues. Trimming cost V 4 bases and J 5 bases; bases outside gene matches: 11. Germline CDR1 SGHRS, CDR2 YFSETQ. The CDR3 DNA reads TGCGCCAGCAGCGTCGGCGGGACAGGAACCCACGAGCAGTACTTC. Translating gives CASSVGGTGTHEQYF.

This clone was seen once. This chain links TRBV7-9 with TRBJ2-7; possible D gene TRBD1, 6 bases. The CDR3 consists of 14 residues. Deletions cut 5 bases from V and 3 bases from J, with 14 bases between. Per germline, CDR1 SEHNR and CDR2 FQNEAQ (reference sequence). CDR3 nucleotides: TGTGCCAGCAGCCCCCTTGGACAGCGCTACGAGCAGTACTTC. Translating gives CASSPLGQRYEQYF. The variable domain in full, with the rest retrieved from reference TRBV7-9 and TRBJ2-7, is DTGVSQNPRHKITKRGQNVTFRCDPISEHNRLYWYRQTLGQGPEFLTYFQNEAQLEKSRLLSDRFSAERPKGSFSTLEIQRTEQGDSAMYLCASSPLGQRYEQYFGPGTRLTVT.

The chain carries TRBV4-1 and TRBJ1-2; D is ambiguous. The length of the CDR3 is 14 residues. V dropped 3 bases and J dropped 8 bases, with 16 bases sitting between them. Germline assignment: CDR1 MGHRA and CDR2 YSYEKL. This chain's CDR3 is CASSQQAPLYGYTF. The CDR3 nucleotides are TGCGCCAGCAGCCAGCAGGCCCCACTATACGGCTACACCTTC.

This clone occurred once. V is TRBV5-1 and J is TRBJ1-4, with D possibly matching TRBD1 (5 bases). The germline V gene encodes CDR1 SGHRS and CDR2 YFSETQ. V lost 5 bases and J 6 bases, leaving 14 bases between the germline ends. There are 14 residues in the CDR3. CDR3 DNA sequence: TGCGCCAGCAGAGATTATGTAGGGGATGAAAAACTGTTTTTT. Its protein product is CASRDYVGDEKLFF.

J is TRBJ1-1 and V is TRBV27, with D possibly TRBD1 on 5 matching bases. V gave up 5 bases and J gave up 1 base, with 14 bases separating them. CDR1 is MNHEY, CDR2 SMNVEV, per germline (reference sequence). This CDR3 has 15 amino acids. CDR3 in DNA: TGTGCCAGCAGTCCGCTAGGGACCACGAACACTGAAGCTTTCTTT. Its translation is CASSPLGTTNTEAFF.

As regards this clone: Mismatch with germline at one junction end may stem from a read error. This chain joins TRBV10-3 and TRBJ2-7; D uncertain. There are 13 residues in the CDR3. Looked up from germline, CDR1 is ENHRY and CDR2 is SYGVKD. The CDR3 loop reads CATSAQHPGEQYF. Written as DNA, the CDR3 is TGTGCCACCAGTGCTCAACACCCCGGAGAGCAGTACTTC.

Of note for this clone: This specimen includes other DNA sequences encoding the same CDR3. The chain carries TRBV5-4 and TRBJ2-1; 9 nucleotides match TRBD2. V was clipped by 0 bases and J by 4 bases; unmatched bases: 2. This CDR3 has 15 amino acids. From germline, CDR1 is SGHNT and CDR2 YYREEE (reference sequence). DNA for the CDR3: TGTGCCAGCAGCTTGGGGCGGGGGGGTTACAATGAGCAGTTCTTC. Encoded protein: CASSLGRGGYNEQFF. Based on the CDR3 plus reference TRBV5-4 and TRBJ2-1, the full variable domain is ETGVTQSPTHLIKTRGQQVTLRCSSQSGHNTVSWYQQALGQGPQFIFQYYREEENGRGNFPPRFSGLQFPNYSSELNVNALELDDSALYLCASSLGRGGYNEQFFGPGTRLTVL.

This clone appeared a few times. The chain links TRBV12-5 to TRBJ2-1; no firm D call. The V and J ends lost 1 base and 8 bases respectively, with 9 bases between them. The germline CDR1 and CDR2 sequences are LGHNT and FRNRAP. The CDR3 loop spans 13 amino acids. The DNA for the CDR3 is TGTGCTAGTGGTTTGGGCCGACACGATGAGCAGTTCTTC. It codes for CASGLGRHDEQFF.

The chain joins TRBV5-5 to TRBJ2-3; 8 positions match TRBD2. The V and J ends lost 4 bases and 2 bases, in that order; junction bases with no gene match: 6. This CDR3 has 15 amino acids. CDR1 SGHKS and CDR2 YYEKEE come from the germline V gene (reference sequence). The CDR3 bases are TGTGCCAGCAGCCGGGGGGGGACCACCACAGATACGCAGTATTTT. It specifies CASSRGGTTTDTQYF.

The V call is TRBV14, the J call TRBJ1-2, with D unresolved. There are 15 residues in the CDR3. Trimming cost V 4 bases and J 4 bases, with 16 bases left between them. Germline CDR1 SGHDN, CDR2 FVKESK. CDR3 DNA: TGTGCCAGCAGCCGCAGGTCGGGCAGCCTCTATGGCTACACCTTC. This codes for CASSRRSGSLYGYTF.

The CDR3 spells CASRTGLRAGYTF. CDR3 bases: TGTGCCAGCAGAACCGGACTCAGGGCTGGCTACACCTTC. J is TRBJ1-2 and V is TRBV28; D is perhaps TRBD1 (5 bases). This CDR3 region has 13 residues. Trimming stripped 6 bases from V and 7 bases from J, with 15 bases between. The germline CDR1 and CDR2 sequences are MDHEN and SYDVKM.

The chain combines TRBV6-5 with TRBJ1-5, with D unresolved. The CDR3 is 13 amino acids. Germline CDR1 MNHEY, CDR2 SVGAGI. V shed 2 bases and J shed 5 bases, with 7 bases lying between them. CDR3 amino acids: CASSYRLDQPQHF. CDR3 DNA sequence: TGTGCCAGCAGTTACCGGCTAGATCAGCCCCAGCATTTT.

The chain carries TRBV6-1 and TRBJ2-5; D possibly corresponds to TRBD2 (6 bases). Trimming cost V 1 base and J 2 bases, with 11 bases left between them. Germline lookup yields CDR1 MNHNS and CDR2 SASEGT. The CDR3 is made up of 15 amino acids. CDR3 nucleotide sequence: TGTGCCAGCAGTGAAGTTGCGGCGGGGCAAGAGACCCAGTACTTC. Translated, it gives CASSEVAAGQETQYF.

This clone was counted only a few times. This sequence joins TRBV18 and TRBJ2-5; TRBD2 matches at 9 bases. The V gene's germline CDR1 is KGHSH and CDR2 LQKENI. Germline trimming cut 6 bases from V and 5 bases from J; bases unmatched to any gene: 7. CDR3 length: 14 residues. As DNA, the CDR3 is TGTGCCAGCTCGCCCGGGACTAGCTTTGAGACCCAGTACTTC. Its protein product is CASSPGTSFETQYF.

The chain's CDR3 is CASSPPGGNYGYTF. CDR3 bases: TGTGCCAGCAGCCCCCCGGGGGGGAACTATGGCTACACCTTC. This chain connects TRBV9 to TRBJ1-2, with a possible D match to TRBD1 (5 bases). The germline V gene encodes CDR1 SGDLS and CDR2 YYNGEE. Trimming removed 4 bases at V and 2 bases at J, with 12 bases between. The CDR3 is made up of 14 amino acids. The complete variable domain, with remaining parts taken from reference TRBV9 and TRBJ1-2, reads DSGVTQTPKHLITATGQRVTLRCSPRSGDLSVYWYQQSLDQGLQFLIQYYNGEERAKGNILERFSAQQFPDLHSELNLSSLELGDSALYFCASSPPGGNYGYTFGSGTRLTVV.